The entry that follows covers one TCR beta chain sequence. The data belong to a study of blood T cell repertoires in COVID-19. Generated by immunoSEQ multiplex PCR, the TCRdb table keeps only in-frame clones and is missing some. There are roughly 200,000 clones in the sample; over 75% occur only once, and around a tenth lies in the top ten. The CDR3 loop spans 15 amino acids. V gave up 5 bases and J gave up 5 bases, with 17 bases separating them. Per germline, CDR1 KGHDR and CDR2 SFDVKD. This sequence originates from a man aged 40-49 years who had recovered from COVID-19. The sequenced material came from PBMCs or T cells enriched from blood (not recorded which). The rearrangement uses TRBV24-1 and TRBJ1-2, with D perhaps matching TRBD1 (6 bases). The CDR3 DNA follows: TGTGCCACCAGTGCCCGGGGGGCTGAGGCTTATGGCTACACCTTC. It yields the protein CATSARGAEAYGYTF.